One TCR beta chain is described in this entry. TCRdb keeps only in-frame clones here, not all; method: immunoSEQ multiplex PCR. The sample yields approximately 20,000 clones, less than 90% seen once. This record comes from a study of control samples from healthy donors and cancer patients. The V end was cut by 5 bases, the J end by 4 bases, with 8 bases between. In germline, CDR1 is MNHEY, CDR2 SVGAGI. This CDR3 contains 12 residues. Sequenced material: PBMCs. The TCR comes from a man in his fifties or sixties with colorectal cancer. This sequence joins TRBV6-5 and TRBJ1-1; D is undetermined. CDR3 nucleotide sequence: TGTGCCAGCAGTCTGCGGGGCACTGAAGCTTTCTTT. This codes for CASSLRGTEAFF.